A selection of T cell receptor beta chains follows, all from one sample in a study of healthy donors' naive CD4 and CD8 T cells. TCRdb independently ran MiXCR on the reads; one entry per CDR3 protein. The table lists 150,000 to 200,000 distinct CDR3 sequences, about 76% of them singletons. Input material: naive CD4+ and CD8+ T cells sorted from blood, pooled from several donors. Source of these receptors: a pool of human donors in good health; the sample pools cells from several healthy donors. Each CDR3 is given with its conserved first and last residue. Fields, in order: D gene, CDR3 length, clone size, V gene, CDR3 protein. D genes are given only for firm matches. Some rows have no size entry. The others give once, few or many, or a class for an expanded clone.

>.|13|once|TRBV12-3/TRBV12-4
CASSSSGAYEQYF
>TRBD2|19|few|TRBV5-1
CASSLLGTSGGALYNEQFF
>TRBD2|19|.|TRBV6-2/TRBV6-3
CASSYSMVAGGPVYNEQFF
>TRBD1|17|.|TRBV7-8
CASSLAPRGQGIYEQYF
>.|15|.|TRBV15
CATSRDRDPAETQYF
>.|14|.|TRBV4-1
CASSQAGAGETQYF
>.|17|once|TRBV7-6
CASSFGVYGAAGNTIYF
>TRBD2|12|once|TRBV29-1
CSVPSGAGTQYF
>.|12|.|TRBV20-1
CSADGETTEAFF
>.|15|.|TRBV19
CASSTTGHKPCEQYF
>.|15|.|TRBV19
CASDWGARGNQPQHF
>.|14|.|TRBV29-1
CSVREQGVTDTQYF
>.|12|.|TRBV30
CAWSFGNTEAFF
>TRBD2|14|few|TRBV7-6
CASSPLAASYEQYF
>TRBD1|16|.|TRBV6-5
CASGKLAGQGYYEQYF
>TRBD2|15|.|TRBV19
CASSDGRGGLYEQYF
>.|14|few|TRBV6-5
CASNPLGSRETQYF
>TRBD1|16|once|TRBV5-6
CASSSGTGSMNTEAFF
>.|11|few|TRBV5-5
CASSPNNEQFF